This T cell receptor beta chain is drawn from a study of blood T cell repertoires in COVID-19. Looking at the study overall: T cells, B-cell-depleted T cells, or PBMCs supplied cDNA or gDNA.

The data were produced by immunoSEQ multiplex PCR, yet TCRdb's version contains in-frame clones alone and is incomplete. The table includes fewer than 150,000 clones, 75% to 90% detected once. The CDR3 length is 16 residues. Germline V lookup: CDR1 LNHNV, CDR2 YYDKDF (reference sequence). J gave up 6 bases and V 5 bases, and 13 bases lay outside the gene matches. Sequencing input: peripheral blood. The rearrangement links TRBV15 to TRBJ2-1; the match to TRBD2 covers 7 bases. The sequence was obtained from a woman in her fifties or sixties who had recovered from COVID-19. CDR3 in amino acids: CATSSPLRENPNEQFF. For the CDR3, the DNA is TGTGCCACCAGCTCCCCGTTGCGGGAGAACCCCAATGAGCAGTTCTTC. The full variable domain, in which reference TRBV15 and TRBJ2-1 provide the parts outside the CDR3, is DAMVIQNPRYQVTQFGKPVTLSCSQTLNHNVMYWYQQKSSQAPKLLFHYYDKDFNNEADTPDNFQSRRPNTSFCFLDIRSPGLGDTAMYLCATSSPLRENPNEQFFGPGTRLTVL.